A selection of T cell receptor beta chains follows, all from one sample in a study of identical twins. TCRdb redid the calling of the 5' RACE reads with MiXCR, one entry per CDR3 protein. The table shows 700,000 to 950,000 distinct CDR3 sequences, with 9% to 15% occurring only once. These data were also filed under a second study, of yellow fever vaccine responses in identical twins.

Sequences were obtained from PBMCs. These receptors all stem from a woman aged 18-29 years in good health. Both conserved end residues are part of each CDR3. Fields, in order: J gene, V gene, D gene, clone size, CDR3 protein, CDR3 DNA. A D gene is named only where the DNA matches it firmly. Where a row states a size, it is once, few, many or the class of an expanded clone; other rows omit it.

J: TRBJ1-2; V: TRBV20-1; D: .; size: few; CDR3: CSARPVVNSYGYTF; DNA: TGCAGTGCTAGACCGGTGGTCAACTCCTATGGCTACACCTTC
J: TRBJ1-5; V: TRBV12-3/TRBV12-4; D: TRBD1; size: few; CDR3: CASSLSGTGGNQPQHF; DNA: TGTGCCAGCAGTTTATCCGGGACAGGGGGAAATCAGCCCCAGCATTTT
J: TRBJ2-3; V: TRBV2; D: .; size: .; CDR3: CASSEGPGTSLFGTDTQYF; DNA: TGTGCCAGCAGTGAAGGACCCGGGACAAGCCTCTTCGGCACAGATACGCAGTATTTT
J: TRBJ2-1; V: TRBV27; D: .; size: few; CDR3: CASRRFSDSVSYNEQFF; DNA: TGTGCCAGCAGGCGGTTTTCCGACAGCGTCTCCTACAATGAGCAGTTCTTC
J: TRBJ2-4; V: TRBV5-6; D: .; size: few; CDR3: CASSWWTSLAKNIQYF; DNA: TGTGCCAGCAGCTGGTGGACATCACTAGCCAAAAACATTCAGTACTTC
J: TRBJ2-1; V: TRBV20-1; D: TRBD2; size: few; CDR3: CSAYSGGTYNEQFF; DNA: TGCAGCGCCTACAGCGGGGGAACCTACAATGAGCAGTTCTTC
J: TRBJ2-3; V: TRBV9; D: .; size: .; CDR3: CASSPGVESTDTQYF; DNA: TGTGCCAGCAGCCCAGGGGTAGAAAGCACAGATACGCAGTATTTT
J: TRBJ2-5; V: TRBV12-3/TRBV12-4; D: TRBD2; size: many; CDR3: CASRGLTLPPGGTQYF; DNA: TGTGCCAGCAGGGGACTCACCCTCCCTCCGGGAGGGACCCAGTACTTC
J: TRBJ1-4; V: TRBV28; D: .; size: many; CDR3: CASRTLAGEKLFF; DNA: TGTGCCAGCAGGACCCTGGCAGGCGAAAAACTGTTTTTT
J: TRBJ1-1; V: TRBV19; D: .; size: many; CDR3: CASSIPGTSLEAFF; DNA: TGTGCCAGTAGTATACCTGGGACAAGCCTTGAAGCTTTCTTT
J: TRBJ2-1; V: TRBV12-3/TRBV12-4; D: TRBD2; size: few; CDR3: CASSLPGLATYNEQFF; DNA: TGTGCCAGCAGCTTACCGGGACTAGCGACCTACAATGAGCAGTTCTTC
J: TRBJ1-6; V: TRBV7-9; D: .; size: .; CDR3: CASGTGLGSPLHF; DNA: TGTGCCAGCGGTACAGGATTAGGCTCACCCCTCCACTTT
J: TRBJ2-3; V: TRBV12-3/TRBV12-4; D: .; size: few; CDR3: CASSLALRRGSTDTQYF; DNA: TGTGCCAGCAGTTTAGCGCTTCGTAGGGGATCCACAGATACGCAGTATTTT
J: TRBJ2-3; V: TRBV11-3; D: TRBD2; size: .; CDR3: CASSLAYGGTTDTQYF; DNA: TGTGCCAGCAGCTTAGCCTACGGGGGGACCACAGATACGCAGTATTTT